The T cell receptor beta chain described here comes from a study of blood T cell repertoires in COVID-19. V dropped 5 bases and J dropped 6 bases, with 14 bases sitting between them. The CDR3 consists of 13 residues. The method was immunoSEQ multiplex PCR; TCRdb's version includes in-frame clones alone and lacks a portion of them. The table shows approximately 300,000 clones, with around 87% occurring only once. V usage is TRBV12-3 or TRBV12-4 and J usage is TRBJ2-7; tentative D call: TRBD1 (5 bases). The sequencing sample was made of peripheral blood. The receptor was isolated from a man aged 50 to 59 with active or convalescent COVID-19. The CDR3 DNA sequence: TGTGCCAGCAGTCCAGGGTGGAACGGCGAGCAGTACTTC. This gives the protein CASSPGWNGEQYF.